This T cell receptor beta chain was documented in a study of blood T cell repertoires in COVID-19 (TCRdb year 2020). For the study in its entirety: Collaborator samples came from the United States, Italy and Spain and covered acute and convalescent phases of COVID-19. The material from the prospective study consisted of cDNA or gDNA derived from T cells, B-cell-depleted T cells, or PBMCs. Subjects who had been exposed to COVID-19, were actively infected with it, or had recovered from it provided the deeply sampled blood TCRbeta repertoires that made up the dataset. The repertoires were made available in a free public database intended to serve as a resource for research on the immune response to SARS-CoV-2. Samples came from the ongoing ImmuneRACE study (first 160 participants) plus 1,254 subjects from 6 global collaborators. The sample metadata nearly always contained a de-identified subject ID, COVID-19 status, age in years and sex. Where available, HLA class I and class II types were taken from metadata supplied by the sample provider and were not determined by assay-based typing.

On the study overall, not on this receptor specifically: The amount of clinical and demographic metadata varied by source and participant and was provided uncurated.

The immunoSEQ Assay, a bias-controlled multiplex PCR, was used to amplify TCRbeta CDR3 regions from genomic DNA. On the authors' methods: Nucleated cell counts per sample were estimated from amplification of reference gene primers within the assay. To quantify the absolute abundance of each unique TCRbeta CDR3 rearrangement, sequence reads were collapsed and filtered. Productive Simpson clonality was computed per sample as the square root of Simpson's diversity index over productive rearrangements. Here the immuneACCESS table is served through TCRdb, limited to in-frame sequences with V and J called. Missing clones are a known gap in these copies; in checked studies unresolved V genes cover under half, and the rest lacks a known reason. V, J and clone size were drawn from that table, and D and trimming were deduced from the DNA. The sample contains 470,000 or so clones, 70% to 90% of them found a single time. The ten largest clones represent under 4% of the sample.

Whole blood was collected in K2EDTA tubes by collaborating institutions according to the institutions' own protocols. Collaborator samples were shipped for TCRbeta analysis as frozen whole blood, isolated PBMCs, or DNA extracted from either sample type. As encoded in the germline V gene, CDR1 is SQVTM while CDR2 is ANQGSEA. CDR3 length: 12 amino acids, cysteine to phenylalanine. Left in the record is the CDR3 DNA by itself, 36 bases read in frame from the first base. V loses 5 bases, J loses 4 bases, and the germline ends lie 9 bases apart. As to this clone: The target of this receptor is not known. No base-level quality is on record; no much larger clone is a single base apart.

The origin of this receptor is a human donor in a cohort sampled during active COVID-19. Sequencing was performed on peripheral blood. The chain joins TRBV29-1 to TRBJ2-1; a confident D gene designation cannot be given. The encoded CDR3 is CSVSPIYNEQFF. The nucleotide sequence is given as TGCAGCGTTTCCCCTATATACAATGAGCAGTTCTTC.